This T cell receptor beta chain was captured by sequencing in a study of beta chain features in type 1 diabetes. Study-wide points: Shortening that was moderate but significant affected the TCRB CDR3s of Type 1 diabetes patients in all four CD4+ subsets.

As every portion of the isolated RNA was reverse transcribed, the sequencing read expressed TCRB transcripts. The data were produced by immunoSEQ multiplex PCR, yet TCRdb's version contains in-frame clones alone and is incomplete. Among 150,000 or so clones listed, roughly 65% were seen once. Looked up from germline, CDR1 is SQVTM and CDR2 is ANQGSEA. The V gene end was trimmed by 4 bases and the J gene end by 4 bases; junction bases not matched to a gene: 1. The CDR3 is 12 residues long. A single heparinised blood sample, averaging around 120 mL, was obtained per donor. Notes on this clone: The antigen is undetermined.

Sequencing was performed on naive CD4+ T cells from blood. The V and J genes are TRBV29-1 and TRBJ2-5; 9 bases align to TRBD1. The receptor's source is a man under 40 with type 1 diabetes. The CDR3, as DNA: TGCAGCGTTGGACAGGGGGGAGAGACCCAGTACTTC. This sequence encodes CSVGQGGETQYF.